Below, 5 T cell receptor beta chains from the same sample are listed, as sequenced in a study of response to subunit inactivated influenza vaccine. TCRdb ran MiXCR on the RT-PCR reads and lists one entry per CDR3 protein. Found here are approximately 160,000 distinct CDR3 sequences, around 10% of them singletons; the top ten hold about 40%. The source material was CD8+ T cells sorted from PBMCs, sampled about 24 months after vaccination. The receptor source for this set is a man in his fifties or sixties who received an inactivated influenza vaccine.

This clonotype has only a few counts. The V call is TRBV7-6, the J call TRBJ2-5, with a possible D match to TRBD2 (5 bases). Germline V gene lookup returns CDR1 SGHVS and CDR2 FNYEAQ. Trimming pared 1 base from V and 2 bases from J, leaving 11 bases between. The CDR3 totals 15 residues. As DNA, the CDR3 is TGTGCCAGCAGCTTAGGGACTTACCGACAAGAGACCCAGTACTTC. Its translation is CASSLGTYRQETQYF.

This clonotype has at least ten counts. This chain's CDR3 is CASSPRYRGSSYNEQFF. The CDR3 DNA is TGTGCCAGCAGCCCCCGTTATAGGGGGAGCTCCTACAATGAGCAGTTCTTC. This chain joins TRBV3-1 and TRBJ2-1, with D possibly being TRBD1 (6 bases). The CDR3 contains 17 residues. V lost 4 bases, J lost 0 bases, and 16 bases lay in between. Germline lookup yields CDR1 LGHDT and CDR2 YNNKEL (reference sequence).

The chain links TRBV4-2 to TRBJ2-1; D perhaps matches TRBD1 (6 bases). The CDR3 covers 14 residues. V shed 0 bases and J shed 9 bases, with 12 bases lying between them. CDR1 is LGHNA and CDR2 is YNFKEQ in the germline V gene. CDR3 sequence (DNA): TGTGCCAGCAGCCAAGATTCAGGGGCCAGTGAGCAGTTCTTC. This translates into CASSQDSGASEQFF.

This clonotype was observed many times. The chain links TRBV12-3 or TRBV12-4 to TRBJ2-1; 9 bases match TRBD1. Trimming took 3 bases from V and 9 from J; bases not matched to a gene: 9. CDR3 length: 15 amino acids. CDR3 amino acids: CASSLGTGWLSEQFF. DNA of the CDR3: TGTGCCAGCAGTTTGGGGACAGGGTGGTTAAGTGAGCAGTTCTTC.

The sample holds many counts of this clonotype. The CDR3 coding sequence is TGCAGTGCTAGAGATCGGGGGGGGGTTATGACTTACGAGCAGTACTTC. Translating it yields CSARDRGGVMTYEQYF. V and J are TRBV20-1 and TRBJ2-7; TRBD2 matches 8 bases. The CDR3 sequence is 16 residues long. V lost 0 bases to trimming and J lost 4 bases; unmatched junction nucleotides: 11. The germline CDR1 and CDR2 sequences are DFQATT and SNEGSKA (reference sequence).